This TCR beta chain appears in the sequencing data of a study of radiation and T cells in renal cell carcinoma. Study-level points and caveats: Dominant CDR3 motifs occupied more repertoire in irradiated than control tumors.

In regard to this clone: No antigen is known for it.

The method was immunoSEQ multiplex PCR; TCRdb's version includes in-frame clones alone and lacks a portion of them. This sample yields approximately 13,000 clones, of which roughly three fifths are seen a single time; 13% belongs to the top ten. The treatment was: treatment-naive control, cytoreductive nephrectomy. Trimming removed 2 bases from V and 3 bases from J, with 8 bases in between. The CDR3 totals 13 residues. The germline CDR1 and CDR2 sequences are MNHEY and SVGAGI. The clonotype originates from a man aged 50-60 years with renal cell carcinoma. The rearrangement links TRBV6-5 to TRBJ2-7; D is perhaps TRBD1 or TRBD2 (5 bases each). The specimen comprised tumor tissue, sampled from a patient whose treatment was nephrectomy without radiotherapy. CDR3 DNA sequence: TGTGCCAGCAGTTACGGGGACGGCTACGAGCAGTACTTC. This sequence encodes CASSYGDGYEQYF.